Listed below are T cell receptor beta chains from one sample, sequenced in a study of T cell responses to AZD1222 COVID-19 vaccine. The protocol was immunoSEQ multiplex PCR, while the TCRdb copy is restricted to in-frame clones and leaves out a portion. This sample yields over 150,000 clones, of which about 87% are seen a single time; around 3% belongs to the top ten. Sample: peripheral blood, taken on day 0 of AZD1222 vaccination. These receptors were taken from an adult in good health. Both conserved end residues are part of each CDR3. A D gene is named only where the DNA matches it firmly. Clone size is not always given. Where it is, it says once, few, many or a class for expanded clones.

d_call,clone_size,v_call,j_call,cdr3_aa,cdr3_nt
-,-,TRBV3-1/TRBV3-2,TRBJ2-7,CASSQDNFYEQYF,TGTGCCAGCAGCCAAGATAACTTCTACGAGCAGTACTTC
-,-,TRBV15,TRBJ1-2,CATSREGYGYTF,TGTGCCACCAGCAGAGAGGGCTATGGCTACACCTTC
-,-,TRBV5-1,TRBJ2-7,CASSLAQETYEQYF,TGCGCCAGCAGCTTGGCACAGGAGACCTACGAGCAGTACTTC
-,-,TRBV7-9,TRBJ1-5,CASSLANNQPQHF,TGTGCCAGCAGCCTGGCCAACAATCAGCCCCAGCATTTT
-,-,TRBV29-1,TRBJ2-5,CSGAGEETQYF,TGCAGCGGAGCAGGGGAAGAGACCCAGTACTTC
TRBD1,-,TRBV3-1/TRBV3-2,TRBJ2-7,CASSVGQANYEQYF,TGTGCCAGCAGCGTCGGACAGGCCAACTACGAGCAGTACTTC
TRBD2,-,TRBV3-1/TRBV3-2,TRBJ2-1,CASSQDLLAGGPNEQFF,TGTGCCAGCAGCCAAGACCTACTAGCGGGGGGGCCCAATGAGCAGTTCTTC
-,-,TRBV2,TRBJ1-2,CASSSTGTYYGYTF,TGTGCCAGCAGCTCTACAGGGACGTACTATGGCTACACCTTC
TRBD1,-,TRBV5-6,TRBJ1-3,CASSSGTGFSSSVGNTIYF,TGTGCCAGCAGTTCCGGGACAGGCTTCTCTTCTTCTGTCGGAAACACCATATATTTT
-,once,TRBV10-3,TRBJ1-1,CATVGSNTEAFF,TGTGCCACGGTGGGGTCGAACACTGAAGCTTTCTTT
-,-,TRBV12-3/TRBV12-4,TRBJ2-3,CASSLGRTTQYF,TGTGCCAGCAGTTTAGGGAGGACTACGCAGTATTTT
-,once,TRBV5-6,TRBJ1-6,CASSTDPKSPLHF,TGTGCCAGCAGTACCGACCCGAAATCACCCCTCCACTTT
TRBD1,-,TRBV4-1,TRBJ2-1,CASSQEGQRYNEQFF,TGCGCCAGCAGCCAAGAGGGACAGAGGTACAATGAGCAGTTCTTC
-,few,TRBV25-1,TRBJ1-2,CASSGRQDFSSYGYTF,TGTGCCAGCAGTGGGCGCCAAGACTTCAGCTCCTATGGCTACACCTTC
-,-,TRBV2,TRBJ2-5,CASSDGGTQYF,TGTGCCAGCAGTGATGGGGGGACCCAGTACTTC
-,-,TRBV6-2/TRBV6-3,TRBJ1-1,CASSYGGRQAFF,TGTGCCAGCAGTTACGGGGGGCGACAAGCTTTCTTT
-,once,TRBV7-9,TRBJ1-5,CASTAADQPQHF,TGTGCCAGCACAGCGGCCGATCAGCCCCAGCATTTT
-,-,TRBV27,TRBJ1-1,CASSPLTGFGTEAFF,TGTGCCAGCAGTCCCCTGACGGGATTTGGGACTGAAGCTTTCTTT
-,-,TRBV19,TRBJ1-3,CASSTEGTWGNTIYF,TGTGCCAGTAGTACAGAGGGAACGTGGGGAAACACCATATATTTT
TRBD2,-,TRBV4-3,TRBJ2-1,CASSQVPAGDEQFF,TGCGCCAGCAGCCAAGTCCCAGCGGGGGATGAGCAGTTCTTC
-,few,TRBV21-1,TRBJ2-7,CASSMKGGFWEQYF,TGTGCCAGCAGCATGAAAGGGGGTTTCTGGGAGCAGTACTTC
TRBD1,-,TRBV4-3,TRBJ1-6,CASSQDRGQGFSYNSPLHF,TGCGCCAGCAGCCAAGATCGGGGACAGGGCTTCTCCTATAATTCACCCCTCCACTTT
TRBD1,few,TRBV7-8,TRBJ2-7,CASSLQGAIAGEQYF,TGTGCCAGCAGCTTACAGGGGGCGATTGCCGGCGAGCAGTACTTC
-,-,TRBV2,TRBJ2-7,CASSIGVSSYEQYF,TGTGCCAGCAGTATAGGGGTAAGCTCCTACGAGCAGTACTTC
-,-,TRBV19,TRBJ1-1,CASILGDTEAFF,TGTGCCAGTATCCTGGGGGACACTGAAGCTTTCTTT
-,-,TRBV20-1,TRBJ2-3,CSAKSPDTQYF,TGCAGTGCTAAGTCACCCGATACGCAGTATTTT
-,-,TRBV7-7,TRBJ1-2,CASSNYEGGANYGYTF,TGTGCCAGCAGTAATTATGAGGGGGGCGCTAACTATGGCTACACCTTC
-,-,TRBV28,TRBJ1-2,CASSSQRYYGYTF,TGTGCCAGCAGTTCACAGCGTTACTATGGCTACACCTTC
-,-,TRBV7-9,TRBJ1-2,CASSLGAGDGYGYTF,TGTGCCAGCAGCTTAGGGGCAGGTGATGGCTATGGCTACACCTTC